The 3 T cell receptor beta chains in this list originate from one sample, sequenced in a study of OX40 agonist ivuxolimab in advanced cancers. TCRdb's table, derived via immunoSEQ multiplex PCR, lists solely in-frame clones and lacks some. Of tens of thousands of clones in the sample, about 85% were seen once. The sample was CD4+ or CD8+ T cells sorted from blood, taken in a trial of the OX40 agonist ivuxolimab. The receptor source for this set is an adult with an advanced solid tumor such as melanoma, head and neck, liver or kidney cancer.

The chain joins TRBV6-1 to TRBJ2-7; D is unresolved. Germline CDR1 and CDR2: MNHNS and SASEGT. This CDR3 comprises 15 residues. Trimming stripped 8 bases from V and 9 bases from J, with 26 bases between. This CDR3 reads CASLHSTDTTMGQYF. The DNA for the CDR3 is TGTGCCAGCTTACATTCGACCGACACTACGATGGGGCAGTACTTC.

V usage is TRBV10-3 and J usage is TRBJ2-3; TRBD1 aligns across 8 bases. V dropped 6 bases and J dropped 3; count of bases not matched to a gene: 8. Germline V gives CDR1 ENHRY, CDR2 SYGVKD. The CDR3 totals 15 residues. CDR3 DNA: TGTGCCATCAGGGGACAGGTCCTTGGGACAGATACGCAGTATTTT. As protein: CAIRGQVLGTDTQYF.

The V and J genes are TRBV6-5 and TRBJ2-3, with D perhaps TRBD2 (5 bases). This CDR3 has 15 amino acids. From germline, CDR1 is MNHEY and CDR2 SVGAGI. V lost 2 bases, J lost 0 bases, and 9 bases lay in between. This chain's CDR3 is CASSYMRASTDTQYF. DNA of the CDR3: TGTGCCAGCAGTTACATGCGGGCTAGCACAGATACGCAGTATTTT.